This section outlines one T cell receptor (beta chain) sequence together with its context. The target antigen is unknown. The data originate from a study of beta chain features in type 1 diabetes. Findings and limits, study-wide: More deletions and fewer insertions at VDJ junctions were found in patients with type 1 diabetes.

CDR1 SGHVS and CDR2 FNYEAQ come from the germline V gene. Trimming took 5 bases from V and 2 from J; bases not matched to a gene: 4. The CDR3 sequence is 14 residues long. Since all of the isolated RNA was reverse transcribed, expressed TCRB transcripts were what got sequenced. Only in-frame clones appear in the TCRdb table, and some are missing; sequencing was by immunoSEQ multiplex PCR. The data hold around 44,000 clones, with approximately 51% observed a single time. The sequenced sample was stem cell memory CD4+ T cells from blood. This clonotype was sampled from a woman aged 25 to 45 in good health. This sequence joins TRBV7-6 and TRBJ2-3; 7 nucleotides agree with TRBD1. Here the CDR3 DNA reads TGTGCCAGCAGCCCAGGACAGGCCACAGATACGCAGTATTTT. This translates into CASSPGQATDTQYF. The complete variable domain, with remaining parts taken from reference TRBV7-6 and TRBJ2-3, reads GAGVSQSPRYKVTKRGQDVALRCDPISGHVSLYWYRQALGQGPEFLTYFNYEAQQDKSGLPNDRFSAERPEGSISTLTIQRTEQRDSAMYRCASSPGQATDTQYFGPGTRLTVL.